This T cell receptor (beta chain) was sequenced in a study of T cell clones after liver transplantation. Generated by immunoSEQ multiplex PCR, the TCRdb table keeps only in-frame clones and is missing some. The sample contains about 53,000 clones, about 88% of which appear only once. CDR3 length equals 13 residues. Germline V gene sequence: CDR1 SEHNR, CDR2 FQNEAQ (reference sequence). Trimming left V 2 bases short and J 4 bases short, with 8 bases between. The sequence was collected from a human donor who received a liver transplant. This chain uses TRBV7-9 with TRBJ1-1; D is uncertain. This specimen was CD4+ T cells from blood, taken before liver transplant. For the CDR3, the DNA is TGTGCCAGCAGCTTACAGCAGACCACTGAAGCTTTCTTT. It is translated as CASSLQQTTEAFF.